This T cell receptor (beta chain) was identified during a study of response to subunit inactivated influenza vaccine. Study-wide points: Few new T cells, the authors suggested, are recruited by each seasonal influenza vaccination.

MiXCR, run by TCRdb on the RT-PCR reads, gives a single entry per CDR3 protein. The repertoire holds a few hundred thousand distinct CDR3 sequences, with approximately 23% as singletons. As regards this clonotype: Antigen specificity is unknown.

In germline, CDR1 is DFQATT, CDR2 SNEGSKA (reference sequence). This CDR3 spans 13 amino acids. Trimming took off 0 bases at V and 8 bases at J, with 12 bases between the two ends. The receptor's source is a man between 50 and 70 years old who received an inactivated influenza vaccine. The chain combines TRBV20-1 with TRBJ2-3; D is possibly TRBD1 (6 bases). The starting material was PBMCs from blood, obtained about 20 months after vaccination. CDR3 sequence (DNA): TGCAGTGCTAGAGACCCACTAGGGGGTACGCAGTATTTT. This gives the protein CSARDPLGGTQYF.